This T cell receptor beta chain is drawn from a study of blood T cell repertoires in COVID-19. Authors' methods: Amplifying reference gene primers gave estimates of nucleated cell counts. Repertoires were generated with immunoSEQ multiplex PCR, while TCRdb's copy carries only in-frame clones and drops some. The V and J calls and the clone size are those of that table, but D and trimming were determined from the DNA. Of about 250,000 clones in the sample, over 70% were seen once. V was clipped by 4 bases and J by 9 bases; unmatched bases: 12. The CDR3 spans 15 residues. CDR1 SGHTA and CDR2 FQGTGA come from the germline V gene.

The receptor comes from a middle-aged woman who had been exposed to COVID-19. The sequenced sample was PBMCs or T cells enriched from blood (not recorded which). V and J are TRBV7-3 and TRBJ2-3; 8 bases are shared with TRBD2. CDR3 sequence reads: CASSSRPGLEGTQYF. The CDR3 region has the DNA TGTGCCAGCAGCTCACGCCCGGGACTAGAGGGCACGCAGTATTTT.